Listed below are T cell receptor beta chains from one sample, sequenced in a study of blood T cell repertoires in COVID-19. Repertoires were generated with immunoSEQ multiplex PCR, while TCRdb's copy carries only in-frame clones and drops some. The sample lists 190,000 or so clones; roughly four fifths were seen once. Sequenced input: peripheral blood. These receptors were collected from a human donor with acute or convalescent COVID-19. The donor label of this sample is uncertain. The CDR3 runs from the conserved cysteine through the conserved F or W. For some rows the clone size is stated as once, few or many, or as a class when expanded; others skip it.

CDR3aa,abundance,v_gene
CASSVGLGEPYGYTF,NA,TRBV9
CASSLGTGHQPQHF,once,TRBV11-2
CASSRLAGPSYEQYF,NA,TRBV10-2
CASSWGGGMNTEAFF,NA,TRBV28
CASTRLNSGSYEQYF,once,TRBV6-5
CASSQGPRHGYTF,once,TRBV14
CASSSGLNTEAFF,NA,TRBV27
CASSSGPYEQYF,NA,TRBV19
CASSPASERVGQYF,NA,TRBV3-1/TRBV3-2
CASSQTELQETQYF,NA,TRBV5-1
CASSVAGGTTDTQYF,NA,TRBV6-1
CASSTGGGGGYTF,NA,TRBV7-8
CASSLRGATEAFF,NA,TRBV12-3/TRBV12-4
CSVGGRGKRDQYF,NA,TRBV29-1
CASSIAVISGPQHF,NA,TRBV19
CASSPGSGGIQFF,NA,TRBV18
CASGLAPSGTETQYF,NA,TRBV27
CASSLDSGNSPLHF,NA,TRBV28
CASSLNEQKMNTEAFF,few,TRBV18
CASSRDRGNSYNEQFF,NA,TRBV19
CASSFGTHYNEQFF,NA,TRBV7-8
CASSFGVNYGYTF,few,TRBV12-3/TRBV12-4
CASSPGLAGGQETQYF,NA,TRBV5-1
CASSVVPGGEQYF,NA,TRBV9
CASSYTTGTNEKLFF,once,TRBV6-5
CASSLGGLAGSEQYF,NA,TRBV7-8
CASGKGERRVDEQYF,NA,TRBV21-1
CASSRQGGEQYF,NA,TRBV5-5
CATSRVADEQFF,NA,TRBV15
CASSFNRDRGAQYF,NA,TRBV5-1
CSASRGWPNEKLFF,NA,TRBV20-1
CSASLEQGLSGYTF,NA,TRBV20-1
CASSPRSTGSNTEAFF,NA,TRBV18
CASSVATGTTYGYTF,NA,TRBV9
CASSQEGTGGNYGYTF,NA,TRBV3-1/TRBV3-2
CASVAGAEETQYF,NA,TRBV2
CASRTRPNTEAFF,NA,TRBV6-5
CSVPPGQGPTNYGYTF,NA,TRBV29-1
CASSAGQGANSPLHF,NA,TRBV25-1
CASSRADRVRTDTQYF,once,TRBV14
CASSTAGGGSYNEQFF,NA,TRBV7-3